What follows is one T cell receptor beta chain and its context. Libraries were prepared by immunoSEQ multiplex PCR; TCRdb keeps only in-frame clonotypes and omits some of them. Of about 26,000 clones listed, about nine tenths are singletons. These data come from a study of blood T cell repertoires in COVID-19. Study-level background: PBMCs, B-cell-depleted T cells, or T cells provided the cDNA or gDNA that made up the material.

Germline CDR1 SGHVS, CDR2 FQNEAQ. The CDR3 contains 12 residues. V lost 5 bases and J lost 5, with 8 bases in between. This TCR was recovered from a human donor in a cohort sampled during active COVID-19. This chain joins TRBV7-8 and TRBJ2-3; D is perhaps TRBD1 (6 bases). The sequencing input was peripheral blood. In DNA form, the CDR3 reads TGTGCCAGCAGCCCCAGGGGAGATACGCAGTATTTT. It encodes CASSPRGDTQYF.